This T cell receptor beta chain originates from a study of human T cells and chemical hapten exposure. In its sample, this clonotype was seen a few times. The CDR3 consists of 17 residues. Germline assignment: CDR1 SGHDN and CDR2 FVKESK. V shed 1 base and J shed 1 base, with 15 bases lying between them. TCRdb analysed the RACE reads with MiXCR anew, one entry per CDR3 protein. The table has about 74,000 distinct CDR3 sequences, about 32% seen once. Time point specified: patch test 1, 2 weeks after DPC sensitization. Indicated treatment: therapeutic diphenylcyclopropenone sensitization with weekly scalp DPC.

Sample: whole blood, taken in connection with sensitization to the hapten diphenylcyclopropenone (DPC). The clonotype originates from a man in his forties with alopecia areata. Some clones in this sample may be carry-over from other donors' samples. This chain connects TRBV14 to TRBJ2-3; possibly TRBD1 for D (6 bases). CDR3 nucleotides: TGTGCCAGCAGCCAAGGTCTGCTGGGACACGGCACAGATACGCAGTATTTT. Translation: CASSQGLLGHGTDTQYF.